The rows below give T cell receptor beta chains drawn from one sample of a study of identical twins. TCRdb processed the 5' RACE reads anew with MiXCR; each CDR3 protein has one entry. The data hold 500,000 to 600,000 distinct CDR3 sequences, with 22% observed a single time. The data were also submitted as part of a second study, on T cells expressing NK-cell markers.

Material: CD4+ T cells sorted from blood. The receptors derive from a woman younger than 30 in good health. Each CDR3 is given with its conserved first and last residue. A D gene is named only where the DNA matches it firmly. Clone sizes are given selectively: once, few, many, or a class where the clone is expanded.

DNA: TGCAGTGCTAGAGTTCCGGCGAACTATGGCTACACCTTC
CDR3: CSARVPANYGYTF
J: TRBJ1-2
D: -
V: TRBV20-1
size: few

DNA: TGTGCCAGCAGACTCCGCGAGGGTAGTGAAGCTTTCTTT
CDR3: CASRLREGSEAFF
J: TRBJ1-1
D: -
V: TRBV6-1
size: few

DNA: TGCAGTGCTTTGTCAGTGACAGGGAACACCGGGGAGCTGTTTTTT
CDR3: CSALSVTGNTGELFF
J: TRBJ2-2
D: -
V: TRBV20-1
size: few

DNA: TGTGCCAGCAGCTTACGGGGCTACACCTTC
CDR3: CASSLRGYTF
J: TRBJ1-2
D: -
V: TRBV12-3/TRBV12-4
size: many

DNA: TGTGCCAGCAGCCCCCCGGGCGTCTTAGGAAACATTCAGTACTTC
CDR3: CASSPPGVLGNIQYF
J: TRBJ2-4
D: -
V: TRBV7-9
size: -

DNA: TGCGCCAGCAGCTCTACAGGGGGAACATACGAGCAGTACTTC
CDR3: CASSSTGGTYEQYF
J: TRBJ2-7
D: TRBD1
V: TRBV5-1
size: many

DNA: TGTGCCAGCAGGTCGGGTCGAGACAACTATGGCTACACCTTC
CDR3: CASRSGRDNYGYTF
J: TRBJ1-2
D: -
V: TRBV11-2
size: few

DNA: TGCAGTGCTGTCGGGACTAGCGGGCAGTTCTTC
CDR3: CSAVGTSGQFF
J: TRBJ2-1
D: TRBD2
V: TRBV20-1
size: many

DNA: TGTGCCAGCAGCTTGTCGGGGCACTATAATTCACCCCTCCACTTT
CDR3: CASSLSGHYNSPLHF
J: TRBJ1-6
D: -
V: TRBV5-5
size: many

DNA: TGTGCCAGCTCCGGACAGGGAGGGGGTATAGAGCAGTTCTTC
CDR3: CASSGQGGGIEQFF
J: TRBJ2-1
D: -
V: TRBV18
size: few

DNA: TGCGCCAGCAGCCAGTGGGGGAGGGTCCTCCACTTT
CDR3: CASSQWGRVLHF
J: TRBJ1-6
D: -
V: TRBV4-3
size: many

DNA: TGTGCCACCAGCAGAGATCAAGATACTGAAGCTTTCTTT
CDR3: CATSRDQDTEAFF
J: TRBJ1-1
D: -
V: TRBV15
size: -

DNA: TGCGCCAGCAGCCCTAGACTAGCGGGAATCTACGAGCAGTACTTC
CDR3: CASSPRLAGIYEQYF
J: TRBJ2-7
D: TRBD2
V: TRBV5-1
size: many

DNA: TGTGCCAGCAGTTTAGGGACAGGGGTTGTTTCACCCCTCCACTTT
CDR3: CASSLGTGVVSPLHF
J: TRBJ1-6
D: TRBD1
V: TRBV28
size: -

DNA: TGTGCCAGCAGTGAAATAGGGGAGGGGAGACGGGAGCAGTTCTTC
CDR3: CASSEIGEGRREQFF
J: TRBJ2-1
D: TRBD2
V: TRBV25-1
size: few

DNA: TGTGCCAGCAGCGGAGGGACTCCCCTTACTGAAGCTTTCTTT
CDR3: CASSGGTPLTEAFF
J: TRBJ1-1
D: -
V: TRBV9
size: few

DNA: TGTGCCATCAGTGAAGGGTACTATGGCTACACCTTC
CDR3: CAISEGYYGYTF
J: TRBJ1-2
D: -
V: TRBV10-3
size: few

DNA: TGTGCCAGCAGGCAGGGTAGGGAATCACCCCTCCACTTT
CDR3: CASRQGRESPLHF
J: TRBJ1-6
D: -
V: TRBV6-1
size: few

DNA: TGCGCCAGCAGCTTGAGGCAGGGGTACCAAGAGACCCAGTACTTC
CDR3: CASSLRQGYQETQYF
J: TRBJ2-5
D: -
V: TRBV5-1
size: -

DNA: TGCGCCAGCAGCTTAGACGGGACTATGGGCCCAGAGACCCAGTACTTC
CDR3: CASSLDGTMGPETQYF
J: TRBJ2-5
D: TRBD2
V: TRBV5-1
size: few

DNA: TGTGCCAGCAGCCTAGCCGGGACAGGATCCTACGAGCAGTACTTC
CDR3: CASSLAGTGSYEQYF
J: TRBJ2-7
D: TRBD1
V: TRBV7-6
size: -

DNA: TGTGCCAGCAGCCTTGTACGGGCTAACTATGGCTACACCTTC
CDR3: CASSLVRANYGYTF
J: TRBJ1-2
D: -
V: TRBV7-2
size: -

DNA: TGTGCCAGCAGCCAAGATAATCAGCCCCAGCATTTT
CDR3: CASSQDNQPQHF
J: TRBJ1-5
D: -
V: TRBV3-1
size: few

DNA: TGTGCCAGCAGCTTGGCAGCTAGCGGGGGGTCCTACGAGCAGTACTTC
CDR3: CASSLAASGGSYEQYF
J: TRBJ2-7
D: TRBD2
V: TRBV5-6
size: few

DNA: TGTGCCAGCAGCCCGCCGGGACTAGCGTACGAGCAGTACTTC
CDR3: CASSPPGLAYEQYF
J: TRBJ2-7
D: TRBD2
V: TRBV12-3/TRBV12-4
size: few

DNA: TGTGCCAGCAGCCCGGCTCAGGGTATGCCTCGGGAGCAGTACTTC
CDR3: CASSPAQGMPREQYF
J: TRBJ2-7
D: -
V: TRBV7-2
size: -

DNA: TGTGCCTGGAGATTGGTATGGGACAACACCGGGGAGCTGTTTTTT
CDR3: CAWRLVWDNTGELFF
J: TRBJ2-2
D: -
V: TRBV30
size: few

DNA: TGCGCCAGCAGCTTGGGGGCACTAGTCCCAGATACGCAGTATTTT
CDR3: CASSLGALVPDTQYF
J: TRBJ2-3
D: -
V: TRBV5-1
size: -

DNA: TGCGCCAGCAGCCCGAACCAGGGGAGAGAGCAGTACTTC
CDR3: CASSPNQGREQYF
J: TRBJ2-7
D: -
V: TRBV5-1
size: -

DNA: TGTGCCAGCAGCCACCGTAGCGGGAGCCTGGGCGGCACAGATACGCAGTATTTT
CDR3: CASSHRSGSLGGTDTQYF
J: TRBJ2-3
D: TRBD2
V: TRBV5-6
size: -

DNA: TGTGCCATCGCCGGAGTAGCCGGGTACGAGCAGTACTTC
CDR3: CAIAGVAGYEQYF
J: TRBJ2-7
D: -
V: TRBV10-3
size: -

DNA: TGTGCCAGCAGCGCCGGAACCGAAGCGGGAGGAGCCTACAATGAGCAGTTCTTC
CDR3: CASSAGTEAGGAYNEQFF
J: TRBJ2-1
D: TRBD2
V: TRBV9
size: few

DNA: TGCGCCAGCAGAGATCTAGCGGGCACCTACGAGCAGTACTTC
CDR3: CASRDLAGTYEQYF
J: TRBJ2-7
D: TRBD2
V: TRBV5-1
size: few

DNA: TGTGCCAGCAGCTCGGGGACTAGCGGGAGACGAGAGACCCAGTACTTC
CDR3: CASSSGTSGRRETQYF
J: TRBJ2-5
D: TRBD2
V: TRBV12-3/TRBV12-4
size: -

DNA: TGTGCCAGCAGCCAGGGGCAGTCAGATACGCAGTATTTT
CDR3: CASSQGQSDTQYF
J: TRBJ2-3
D: -
V: TRBV7-3
size: once

DNA: TGTGCCAGCAGTTTCAGTAGCGGGGGGACGCAGTATACGCAGTATTTT
CDR3: CASSFSSGGTQYTQYF
J: TRBJ2-3
D: TRBD2
V: TRBV6-5
size: -

DNA: TGTGCCAGCAGCCCCTGGGCGGGGACTAAAGAGACCCAGTACTTC
CDR3: CASSPWAGTKETQYF
J: TRBJ2-5
D: TRBD2
V: TRBV7-2
size: -

DNA: TGCAGTGCTAGAGTAGGAGGGAAAGAGACCCAGTACTTC
CDR3: CSARVGGKETQYF
J: TRBJ2-5
D: -
V: TRBV20-1
size: few

DNA: TGTGCCAGCAGTCCTGGGGGTTACGGTGAGCAGTTCTTC
CDR3: CASSPGGYGEQFF
J: TRBJ2-1
D: -
V: TRBV27
size: -

DNA: TGTGCCACCAGCAGAGGGGGGAACCTAGCGGTTTTTCTTGGGACCCAGTACTTC
CDR3: CATSRGGNLAVFLGTQYF
J: TRBJ2-5
D: TRBD2
V: TRBV15
size: few

DNA: TGTGCCAGCCAGGGTTCTGGGGCCAACGTCCTGACTTTC
CDR3: CASQGSGANVLTF
J: TRBJ2-6
D: -
V: TRBV12-3/TRBV12-4
size: many

DNA: TGTGCCAGCAGCCCCGGGGGTTTGGAGACCCAGTACTTC
CDR3: CASSPGGLETQYF
J: TRBJ2-5
D: -
V: TRBV5-4
size: few

DNA: TGCAGTGCCCTGGGACTAGCGGACAATGAGCAGTTCTTC
CDR3: CSALGLADNEQFF
J: TRBJ2-1
D: TRBD2
V: TRBV20-1
size: -

DNA: TGCGCCAGCAGCCAAGAGACTAGCGGGAGTATAAATGAGCAGTTCTTC
CDR3: CASSQETSGSINEQFF
J: TRBJ2-1
D: TRBD2
V: TRBV4-1
size: few

DNA: TGTGCCAGCAGCTCCCCGACAGGCCCCAATAATTCACCCCTCCACTTT
CDR3: CASSSPTGPNNSPLHF
J: TRBJ1-6
D: -
V: TRBV5-5
size: -